These 32 T cell receptor beta chains share one sample of origin, sequenced in a study of OX40 agonist ivuxolimab in advanced cancers. Assay: immunoSEQ multiplex PCR; the TCRdb copy retains only in-frame clones and omits some. Of about 61,000 clones in the sample, roughly 90% were seen once. The specimen was CD4+ or CD8+ T cells sorted from blood, collected in a trial of the OX40 agonist ivuxolimab. These receptors all come from an adult with an advanced solid tumor such as melanoma, head and neck, liver or kidney cancer.

The rearrangement uses TRBV19 and TRBJ1-4; D may be TRBD1 (5 bases). The CDR3 is made up of 15 amino acids. The ends were cut back, 6 bases at V and 7 bases at J, with 18 bases in the middle. Germline V lookup: CDR1 LNHDA, CDR2 SQIVND (reference sequence). The CDR3 coding sequence is TGTGCCAGTAGCCTCAGGAAAGGGACGGGTGAAAAACTGTTTTTT. It translates to CASSLRKGTGEKLFF. Supplemented by reference TRBV19 and TRBJ1-4, the full variable domain reads DGGITQSPKYLFRKEGQNVTLSCEQNLNHDAMYWYRQDPGQGLRLIYYSQIVNDFQKGDIAEGYSVSREKKESFPLTVTSAQKNPTAFYLCASSLRKGTGEKLFFGSGTQLSVL.

The gene calls are TRBV28 and TRBJ1-2; 9 bases match TRBD1. CDR3 length: 12 amino acids. With V trimmed by 6 bases and J by 8 bases, 4 bases remained unmatched. Germline CDR1 is MDHEN and CDR2 is SYDVKM. CDR3 coding DNA: TGTGCCAGCAGCACGACAGGGGGAGGCTACACCTTC. Its translation is CASSTTGGGYTF.

The chain is built from TRBV5-4 and TRBJ2-4, with D perhaps TRBD1 (6 bases). The CDR3 totals 13 residues. Trimming shortened V by 5 bases and J by 6 bases, and 12 bases separated the two germline ends. CDR1 is SGHNT and CDR2 is YYREEE in the germline V gene (reference sequence). The CDR3 DNA follows: TGTGCCAGCAGTCAACAGGGTTCAAACATTCAGTACTTC. Its protein product is CASSQQGSNIQYF.

The gene calls are TRBV18 and TRBJ2-1; D call uncertain. With 0 bases removed from V and 7 bases from J, the gap between germline ends came to 7 bases. In germline, CDR1 is KGHSH, CDR2 LQKENI. The CDR3 contains 13 residues. The CDR3 loop reads CASSPPSENEQFF. The CDR3 coding sequence is TGTGCCAGCTCACCACCCAGTGAGAATGAGCAGTTCTTC.

The gene calls are TRBV11-2 and TRBJ2-5; 13 nucleotides match TRBD2. CDR3 size: 16 residues. Trimming cost V 1 base and J 3 bases; bases outside gene matches: 2. Germline lookup yields CDR1 SGHAT and CDR2 FQNNGV. DNA of the CDR3: TGTGCCAGCAGCTTAGGACTAGCGGGGGGTGAAGAGACCCAGTACTTC. Amino acid sequence: CASSLGLAGGEETQYF.

The gene calls are TRBV7-2 and TRBJ1-5; D unclear. This CDR3 is built from 16 residues. Trimming removed 1 base from V and 2 bases from J, with 12 bases in between. CDR1 is SGHTA and CDR2 is FQGNSA in the germline V gene. CDR3 DNA sequence: TGTGCCAGCAGCTTAGATTCCGGGAATGGCAATCAGCCCCAGCATTTT. The encoded protein is CASSLDSGNGNQPQHF.

The chain recombines TRBV7-9 with TRBJ2-1, with TRBD1 matching over 9 bases. This CDR3 region has 15 residues. Trimming at V came to 6 bases and at J to 8 bases, leaving 11 bases not matched to a gene. Germline lookup yields CDR1 SEHNR and CDR2 FQNEAQ (reference sequence). The CDR3 DNA reads as TGTGCCAGCAGAAGAGAGACAGGGGGTAAAGATGAGCAGTTCTTC. Translation gives CASRRETGGKDEQFF.

The chain uses TRBV6-1 and TRBJ1-2; D is undetermined. Germline CDR1 MNHNS, CDR2 SASEGT. This CDR3 is built from 12 residues. The ends were cut back, 8 bases at V and 4 bases at J, with 11 bases in the middle. The CDR3 region has the DNA TGTGCCAGCCAGAACGAGGGCTATGGCTACACCTTC. Protein: CASQNEGYGYTF.

The chain is built from TRBV7-9 and TRBJ1-2; D unresolved. Trimming took off 5 bases at V and 8 bases at J, with 18 bases between the two ends. The CDR3 length is 14 residues. From germline, CDR1 is SEHNR and CDR2 FQNEAQ (reference sequence). CDR3 nucleotides: TGTGCCAGCAGCCAGTCGACGGACGCCGGGGGCTACACCTTC. Protein sequence: CASSQSTDAGGYTF.

V and J are TRBV7-8 and TRBJ2-3; 10 nucleotides align to TRBD2. The CDR3 spans 17 residues. V was pared by 5 bases and J by 1 base, with 9 bases of the junction left unmatched. Germline CDR1 reads SGHVS; CDR2 reads FQNEAQ. The CDR3 loop reads CASSHWLAGVGTDTQYF. The DNA for the CDR3 is TGTGCCAGCAGCCACTGGCTAGCGGGAGTGGGCACAGATACGCAGTATTTT.

The rearrangement uses TRBV6-6 and TRBJ1-3, with D uncertain. Trimming removed 5 bases from V and 8 bases from J, with 10 bases in between. From germline, CDR1 is MNHNY and CDR2 SVGAGI (reference sequence). There are 12 residues in the CDR3. CDR3 bases: TGTGCCAGCAGTCTCCCTCCCCACACCATATATTTT. Its protein is CASSLPPHTIYF.

The genes are TRBV7-2 and TRBJ2-2; 8 bases align to TRBD2. This CDR3 is 15 amino acids long. With 5 bases clipped from V and 6 bases from J, the junction kept 8 bases outside the gene matches. CDR1 is SGHTA and CDR2 is FQGNSA in the germline V gene. The CDR3 coding sequence is TGTGCCAGCAGCACGGGGGGGCTTAGGTCCGGGGAGCTGTTTTTT. Translated: CASSTGGLRSGELFF.

The chain is built from TRBV5-1 and TRBJ2-3, with 13 bases fitting TRBD2. V shed 0 bases and J 5 bases; nucleotides not matched to a gene: 6. The CDR3 contains 17 residues. The V gene's germline CDR1 is SGHRS and CDR2 YFSETQ. CDR3 loop: CASSLGLAGGQGDTQYF. CDR3 bases: TGCGCCAGCAGCTTGGGACTAGCGGGGGGCCAGGGAGATACGCAGTATTTT.

The J gene is TRBJ1-1, the V gene TRBV18; D not certain. The germline V gene encodes CDR1 KGHSH and CDR2 LQKENI. Trimming took off 0 bases at V and 5 bases at J, with 13 bases between the two ends. The CDR3 has 15 residues. The chain's CDR3 is CASSPPSVQRTEAFF. The CDR3 nucleotides are TGTGCCAGCTCACCACCGTCAGTGCAAAGGACTGAAGCTTTCTTT.

The chain couples TRBV4-3 to TRBJ1-3; no clear D. The CDR3 covers 14 residues. Germline CDR1 is LGHNA and CDR2 is YSLEER. V was pared by 0 bases and J by 4 bases, with 7 bases between. CDR3 nucleotides: TGCGCCAGCAGCCAAGAGGGCGAAGGAAACACCATATATTTT. It is translated as CASSQEGEGNTIYF.

The J gene is TRBJ1-2, the V gene TRBV9; D gene unclear. Between the trimmed V and J ends, which lost 3 bases and 5 bases, there was a span of 14 bases. The germline V gene encodes CDR1 SGDLS and CDR2 YYNGEE. The CDR3 sequence is 14 residues long. The CDR3 is CASSDRFNSYGYTF. DNA of the CDR3: TGTGCCAGCAGCGATCGATTCAACTCATATGGCTACACCTTC. Using reference TRBV9 and TRBJ1-2 for the parts outside the CDR3, the full variable domain is DSGVTQTPKHLITATGQRVTLRCSPRSGDLSVYWYQQSLDQGLQFLIQYYNGEERAKGNILERFSAQQFPDLHSELNLSSLELGDSALYFCASSDRFNSYGYTFGSGTRLTVV.

CDR3 region: CASSFRQGSGQPQHF. CDR3 nucleotides: TGTGCCAGCAGTTTTCGACAGGGAAGCGGCCAGCCCCAGCATTTT. The rearrangement links TRBV6-5 to TRBJ1-5; TRBD1 matches 7 bases. There are 15 residues in the CDR3. Trimming cost V 4 bases and J 7 bases; bases outside gene matches: 10. Germline CDR1 MNHEY, CDR2 SVGAGI.

The V gene is TRBV5-6, the J gene TRBJ2-6; 7 bases agree with TRBD2. Per germline, CDR1 SGHDT and CDR2 YYEEEE. This CDR3 region has 16 residues. J lost 2 bases, V lost 0 bases, and 2 bases had no gene match. In DNA, the CDR3 is TGTGCCAGCAGCTTGGCCCGGGGGGCTGGGGCCAACGTCCTGACTTTC. Its protein is CASSLARGAGANVLTF. Full variable domain (outside the CDR3, taken from reference TRBV5-6 and TRBJ2-6): DAGVTQSPTHLIKTRGQQVTLRCSPKSGHDTVSWYQQALGQGPQFIFQYYEEEERQRGNFPDRFSGHQFPNYSSELNVNALLLGDSALYLCASSLARGAGANVLTFGAGSRLTVL.

The rearrangement links TRBV6-4 to TRBJ1-6; D not certain. Germline V gene sequence: CDR1 MRHNA, CDR2 SNTAGT. CDR3 size: 13 residues. Trimming cost V 0 bases and J 9 bases, with 6 bases left between them. The CDR3 bases are TGTGCCAGCAGTGACTCCGAGGTTTCACCCCTCCACTTT. It encodes CASSDSEVSPLHF.

The chain links TRBV4-1 to TRBJ2-5; D gene ambiguous. The CDR3 length is 13 residues. Trimming pared 1 base from V and 5 bases from J, leaving 8 bases between. CDR1 is MGHRA, CDR2 YSYEKL, per germline. The CDR3 region is CASSQVLRETQYF. Here the CDR3 DNA reads TGCGCCAGCAGCCAAGTTTTGCGGGAGACCCAGTACTTC.

The chain is built from TRBV7-9 and TRBJ2-7; 16 positions agree with TRBD2. The CDR3 loop spans 19 amino acids. Germline CDR1 and CDR2: SEHNR and FQNEAQ (reference sequence). Trimming cost V 4 bases and J 0 bases; bases outside gene matches: 9. The CDR3 bases are TGTGCCAGCAGCTCCCATCCGGGACTAGCGGGAGGGCCCTCCTACGAGCAGTACTTC. Its protein is CASSSHPGLAGGPSYEQYF.

Only one count was recorded for this clone. The chain uses TRBV7-3 and TRBJ2-3, with 9 positions matching TRBD2. Germline values: CDR1 SGHTA, CDR2 FQGTGA. This CDR3 comprises 16 residues. Germline trimming cut 1 base from V and 3 bases from J; bases unmatched to any gene: 5. As DNA, the CDR3 is TGTGCCAGCAGCTTAAGCGGGGGGGTTGGAACAGATACGCAGTATTTT. Translated: CASSLSGGVGTDTQYF.

The chain couples TRBV28 to TRBJ1-3, with D possibly TRBD1 on 5 matching bases. The germline CDR1 and CDR2 sequences are MDHEN and SYDVKM. CDR3 length equals 15 residues. V lost 2 bases to trimming and J lost 3 bases, with 11 bases between them. The CDR3 bases are TGTGCCAGCAGTTTAGGTGGGCAGGGTGGAAACACCATATATTTT. Protein product: CASSLGGQGGNTIYF.

This chain joins TRBV4-1 and TRBJ1-5; D unclear. Germline V gives CDR1 MGHRA, CDR2 YSYEKL. Trimming cost V 0 bases and J 2 bases, with 17 bases left between them. The CDR3 runs to 18 residues. The chain's CDR3 is CASSQDLFGLSRNQPQHF. The CDR3 coding sequence is TGCGCCAGCAGCCAAGATTTATTCGGACTCTCCCGCAATCAGCCCCAGCATTTT.

The chain recombines TRBV21-1 with TRBJ2-5. TRBV21-1 is shown as a pseudogene. The CDR3 extends over 12 amino acids. CDR3 DNA: TGTGCCAGCAGCAAAGATGGGGAGACCCAGTACTTC. Protein product: CASSKDGETQYF.

J is TRBJ2-7 and V is TRBV19; tentatively, D is TRBD2 (5 bases). CDR1 is LNHDA and CDR2 is SQIVND in the germline V gene (reference sequence). The CDR3 runs 12 residues. Trimming cost V 7 bases and J 2 bases, with 9 bases left between them. This chain's CDR3 is CASKDGAYEQYF. In nucleotides, the CDR3 is TGTGCCAGTAAGGACGGGGCCTACGAGCAGTACTTC.

The chain employs TRBV5-1 and TRBJ2-5; D gene uncertain. V lost 4 bases to trimming and J lost 2 bases, with 6 bases between them. CDR1 and CDR2 (germline): SGHRS, YFSETQ. The CDR3 spans 12 residues. CDR3 protein: CASSPPQETQYF. The CDR3 DNA reads as TGCGCCAGCAGCCCTCCTCAAGAGACCCAGTACTTC.

The gene calls are TRBV7-9 and TRBJ1-2; TRBD1 aligns across 7 bases. Trimming at V came to 2 bases and at J to 2 bases, leaving 5 bases not matched to a gene. Germline V CDR1 and CDR2: SEHNR, FQNEAQ (reference sequence). The length of the CDR3 is 15 residues. CDR3 loop: CASSLPGQINYGYTF. CDR3 DNA sequence: TGTGCCAGCAGCTTACCGGGACAGATCAACTATGGCTACACCTTC.

The chain is built from TRBV19 and TRBJ1-5, with a possible D match to TRBD1 (5 bases). V lost 4 bases and J 5 bases, leaving 9 bases between the germline ends. The CDR3 extends over 13 amino acids. The V gene's germline CDR1 is LNHDA and CDR2 SQIVND (reference sequence). The CDR3 region is CASSRQGYQPQHF. The DNA for the CDR3 is TGTGCCAGTAGTAGGCAGGGATATCAGCCCCAGCATTTT.

The chain couples TRBV5-1 to TRBJ2-5; 10 bases align to TRBD2. The CDR3 has 14 amino acids. After removal of 3 bases from V and 5 bases from J, the junction contained 4 bases not matched to a gene. In germline, CDR1 is SGHRS, CDR2 YFSETQ. CDR3 DNA sequence: TGCGCCAGCAGCTGGAGCGGGGGGGAGGAGACCCAGTACTTC. As protein: CASSWSGGEETQYF.

This clone was seen once. The chain combines TRBV27 with TRBJ2-3, with 8 bases that match TRBD1. Germline CDR1 reads MNHEY; CDR2 reads SMNVEV (reference sequence). With V trimmed by 6 bases and J by 5 bases, 10 bases remained unmatched. The CDR3 runs to 15 residues. CDR3 sequence (DNA): TGTGCCAGCAGAACGTTGACAGGGGCAGGAGATACGCAGTATTTT. The encoded protein is CASRTLTGAGDTQYF.

The V call is TRBV11-2, the J call TRBJ2-5; maybe TRBD1 (5 bases). The J call may be in error: the DNA end matches TRBJ2-7 better. The CDR3 contains 12 residues. Per germline, CDR1 SGHAT and CDR2 FQNNGV. The CDR3 DNA reads as TGTGCCAGCAGCTTAGCAGGGCGCGAGCAGTACTTC. It translates to CASSLAGREQYF.